Listed below are T cell receptor beta chains from one sample, sequenced in a study of cytomegalovirus exposure and HLA in healthy donors. Method: immunoSEQ multiplex PCR; TCRdb's copy keeps in-frame clones and lacks some. The sample lists more than 90,000 clones; 70% to 80% were seen once. The source material was PBMCs. Receptors were obtained from a man aged 45 to 65 in good health and CMV-seropositive. CDR3s include the opening cysteine and the closing phenylalanine or tryptophan. D genes are given only for firm matches.

.,TRBV5-4,TRBJ1-2,CASSWTATNYGYTF
TRBD1,TRBV28,TRBJ1-1,CASSRQGPLNTEAFF
.,TRBV4-1,TRBJ1-4,CASSLRVGPTNEKLFF
.,TRBV7-8,TRBJ2-7,CASSLIERDNYEQYF
TRBD1,TRBV4-1,TRBJ2-1,CASRQTGNPPFF
.,TRBV2,TRBJ1-2,CASSEALRGAGGYTF
.,TRBV30,TRBJ2-2,CAWSVQNTGELFF
TRBD2,TRBV11-2,TRBJ2-1,CASSPGLAGRAGNEQFF
.,TRBV5-6,TRBJ2-3,CASSRAGRAQYF
TRBD1,TRBV7-2,TRBJ1-6,CASSSTQGTGYSPLHF
.,TRBV19,TRBJ1-6,CASSASPGSSPLHF
.,TRBV27,TRBJ2-1,CASTRDSKYNEQFF
.,TRBV28,TRBJ2-5,CASSLKTGFRETQYF
TRBD1,TRBV5-1,TRBJ1-2,CASRLGGSGYGYTF
.,TRBV30,TRBJ2-5,CAWRVYLPGAPETQYF
.,TRBV30,TRBJ2-1,CAWSAFRGFNEQFF
TRBD2,TRBV10-3,TRBJ2-5,CAISALAGEGETQYF
TRBD2,TRBV19,TRBJ2-2,CASSSRLAGEANGELFF
.,TRBV7-9,TRBJ1-4,CALGTKETNEKLFF
TRBD1,TRBV10-2,TRBJ2-7,CASSGQGISYEQYF
TRBD1,TRBV27,TRBJ1-4,CASSSQGYEKLFF
.,TRBV7-9,TRBJ2-7,CASSTGNSYEQYF
TRBD2,TRBV7-8,TRBJ2-3,CASSGNRAGLGTDTQYF
TRBD1,TRBV15,TRBJ1-4,CATSRSRQGAGEKLFF
TRBD1,TRBV7-8,TRBJ1-4,CASSPRQGLNEKLFF
TRBD2,TRBV19,TRBJ2-1,CASSTTGTSGDNEQFF
TRBD1,TRBV27,TRBJ2-3,CASSLSTGGADTQYF
.,TRBV2,TRBJ1-2,CASSDTGLQNYGYTF
.,TRBV6-6,TRBJ2-7,CASKPRGETTYEQYF
TRBD1,TRBV18,TRBJ1-1,CASSPGTGSRLNTEAFF
.,TRBV7-2,TRBJ2-7,CASSRSREGAYEQYF
.,TRBV7-2,TRBJ2-7,CASTGGATYEQYF